This T cell receptor beta chain was sequenced during a study of early T cells in non-severe SARS-CoV-2 infection. Study background: Bulk RNA taken from unsorted whole blood was sequenced, leaving chains unpaired.

Overall study results and limits: Private and CD4 specificities were missed by VDJdb matching, which favored anti-spike CD8 responses.

Researchers tagged individual cDNA molecules with unique molecular identifiers. TCRdb re-analysed the 5' RACE reads in MiXCR, keeping a single row per CDR3 protein. The data hold about 98,000 distinct CDR3 sequences, with roughly 9.6% observed a single time. Turning to this clonotype: Its antigen remains unknown.

From germline, CDR1 is DFQATT and CDR2 SNEGSKA (reference sequence). Trimming took 1 base from V and 5 from J, leaving 5 bases between them. The CDR3 spans 11 residues. The clonotype comes from an adult who was a healthcare worker with PCR-confirmed SARS-CoV-2 infection or an uninfected control (not recorded which). The chain combines TRBV20-1 with TRBJ2-5; D ambiguous. The sequencing sample was made of whole blood. The CDR3 reads CSARGSETQYF. The CDR3 DNA reads as TGCAGTGCTAGAGGTTCGGAGACCCAGTACTTC.